This entry describes one TCR beta chain. The antigen is not known. This sample is drawn from a study of T cells in narcolepsy. General study points: Reportedly, autoreactive clonotypes were serially detected in patients' blood but not controls'.

The CDR3 extends over 13 amino acids. Trimming took off 5 bases at V and 0 bases at J, with 8 bases between the two ends. In germline, CDR1 is MNHEY, CDR2 SMNVEV (reference sequence). Some clones are missing from TCRdb's copy, which holds only in-frame ones; the method was immunoSEQ multiplex PCR. The sample yields 25,000 to 30,000 clones, around 74% seen once. The V gene is TRBV27, the J gene TRBJ2-7; D is possibly TRBD1 or TRBD2 (6 bases each). Sequencing was carried out using memory (CD45RA-) CD4+ T cells from blood. This receptor was taken from a human donor in good health. The CDR3 protein is CASSPGASYEQYF. In DNA form, the CDR3 reads TGTGCCAGCAGTCCGGGGGCCTCCTACGAGCAGTACTTC.